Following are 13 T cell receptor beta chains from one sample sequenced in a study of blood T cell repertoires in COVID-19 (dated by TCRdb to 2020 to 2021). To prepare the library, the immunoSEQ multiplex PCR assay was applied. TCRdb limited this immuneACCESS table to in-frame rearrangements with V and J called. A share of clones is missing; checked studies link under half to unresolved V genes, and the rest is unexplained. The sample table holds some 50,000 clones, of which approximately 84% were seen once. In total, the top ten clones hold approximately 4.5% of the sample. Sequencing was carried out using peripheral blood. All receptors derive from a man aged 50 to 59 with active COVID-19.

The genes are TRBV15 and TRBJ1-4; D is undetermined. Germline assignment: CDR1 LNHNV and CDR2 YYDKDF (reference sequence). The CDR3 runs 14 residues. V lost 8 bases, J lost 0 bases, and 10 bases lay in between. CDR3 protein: CATWKGATNEKLFF. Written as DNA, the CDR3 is TGTGCCACCTGGAAGGGAGCAACTAATGAAAAACTGTTTTTT.

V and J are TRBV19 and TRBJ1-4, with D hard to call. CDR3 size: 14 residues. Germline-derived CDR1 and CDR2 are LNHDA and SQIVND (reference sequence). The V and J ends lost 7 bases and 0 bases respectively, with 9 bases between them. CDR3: CASNGVATNEKLFF. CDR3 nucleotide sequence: TGTGCCAGTAACGGGGTGGCAACTAATGAAAAACTGTTTTTT.

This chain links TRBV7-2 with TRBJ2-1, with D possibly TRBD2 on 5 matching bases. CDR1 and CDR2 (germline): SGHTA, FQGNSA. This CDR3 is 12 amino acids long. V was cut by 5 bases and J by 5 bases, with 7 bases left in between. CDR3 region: CASSPGNNEQFF. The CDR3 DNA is TGTGCCAGCAGCCCCGGGAACAATGAGCAGTTCTTC. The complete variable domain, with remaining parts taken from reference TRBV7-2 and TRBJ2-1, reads GAGVSQSPSNKVTEKGKDVELRCDPISGHTALYWYRQSLGQGLEFLIYFQGNSAPDKSGLPSDRFSAERTGGSVSTLTIQRTQQEDSAVYLCASSPGNNEQFFGPGTRLTVL.

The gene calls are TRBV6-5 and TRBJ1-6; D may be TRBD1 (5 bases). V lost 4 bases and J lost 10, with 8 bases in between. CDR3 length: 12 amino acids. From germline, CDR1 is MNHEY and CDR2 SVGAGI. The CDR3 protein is CASSFRESPLHF. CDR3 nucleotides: TGTGCCAGCAGTTTCAGGGAATCACCCCTCCACTTT.

The chain's CDR3 is CASSPGQGLGYGYTF. CDR3 bases: TGTGCCAGCTCACCGGGACAGGGATTAGGGTATGGCTACACCTTC. The V call is TRBV18, the J call TRBJ1-2; 9 nucleotides agree with TRBD1. The CDR3 has 15 amino acids. The trim removed 3 bases at V and 5 bases at J, leaving 7 bases unmatched. Germline V lookup: CDR1 KGHSH, CDR2 LQKENI.

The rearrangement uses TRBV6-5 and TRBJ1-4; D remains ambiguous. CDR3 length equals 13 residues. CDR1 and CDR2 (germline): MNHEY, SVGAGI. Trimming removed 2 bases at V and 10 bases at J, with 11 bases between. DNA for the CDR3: TGTGCCAGCAGTTACAGGCCTGAGGGAAAACTGTTTTTT. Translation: CASSYRPEGKLFF.

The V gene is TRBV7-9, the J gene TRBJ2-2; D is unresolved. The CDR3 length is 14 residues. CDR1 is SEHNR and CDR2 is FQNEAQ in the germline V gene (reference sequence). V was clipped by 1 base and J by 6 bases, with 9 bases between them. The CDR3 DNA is TGTGCCAGCAGCTTAGTGGCCGCCTCCGGGGAGCTGTTTTTT. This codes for CASSLVAASGELFF.

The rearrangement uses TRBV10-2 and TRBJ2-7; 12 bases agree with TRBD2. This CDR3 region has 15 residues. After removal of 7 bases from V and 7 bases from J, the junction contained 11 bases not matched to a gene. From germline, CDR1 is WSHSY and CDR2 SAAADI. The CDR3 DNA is TGCGCCAGCAAGGGACTAGCGGGCCCTACGAGGGAGCAGTACTTC. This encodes CASKGLAGPTREQYF.

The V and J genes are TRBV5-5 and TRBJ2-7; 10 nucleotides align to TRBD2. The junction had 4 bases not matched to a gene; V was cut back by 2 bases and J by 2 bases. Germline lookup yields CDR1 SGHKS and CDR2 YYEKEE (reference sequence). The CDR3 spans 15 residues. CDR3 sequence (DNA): TGTGCCAGCAGCTTTGTTAGCGGGGGGACCTACGAGCAGTACTTC. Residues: CASSFVSGGTYEQYF.

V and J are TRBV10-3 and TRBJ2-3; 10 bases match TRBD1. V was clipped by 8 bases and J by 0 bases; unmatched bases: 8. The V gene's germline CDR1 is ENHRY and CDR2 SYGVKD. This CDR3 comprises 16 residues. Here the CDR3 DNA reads TGTGCCATCGACTCCGGGACAGGGGTGAGCACAGATACGCAGTATTTT. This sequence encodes CAIDSGTGVSTDTQYF.

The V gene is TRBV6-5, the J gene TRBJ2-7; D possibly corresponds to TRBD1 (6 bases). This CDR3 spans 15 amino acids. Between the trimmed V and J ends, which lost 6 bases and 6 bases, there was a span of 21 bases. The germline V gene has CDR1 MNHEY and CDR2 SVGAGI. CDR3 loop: CASSGIDRRSGEQYF. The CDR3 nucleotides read TGTGCCAGCAGCGGAATTGACAGGAGGTCTGGCGAGCAGTACTTC.

The DNA of the CDR3 is TGTGCCAGCAGCCCCCTCAGGGGCAACTATGGCTACACCTTC. It translates to CASSPLRGNYGYTF. The rearrangement uses TRBV7-7 and TRBJ1-2; the D gene is possibly TRBD1 (6 bases). V lost 5 bases to trimming and J lost 2 bases, with 12 bases between them. The V gene's germline CDR1 is SSHAT and CDR2 FNYEAQ (reference sequence). The CDR3 is made up of 14 amino acids.

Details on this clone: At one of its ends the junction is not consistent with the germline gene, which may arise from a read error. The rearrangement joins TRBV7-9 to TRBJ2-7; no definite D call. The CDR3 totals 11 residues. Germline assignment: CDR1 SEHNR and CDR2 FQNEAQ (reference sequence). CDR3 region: CASSLGYGQYF. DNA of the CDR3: TGTGCCAGCAGCTTAGGGTACGGGCAGTACTTC.